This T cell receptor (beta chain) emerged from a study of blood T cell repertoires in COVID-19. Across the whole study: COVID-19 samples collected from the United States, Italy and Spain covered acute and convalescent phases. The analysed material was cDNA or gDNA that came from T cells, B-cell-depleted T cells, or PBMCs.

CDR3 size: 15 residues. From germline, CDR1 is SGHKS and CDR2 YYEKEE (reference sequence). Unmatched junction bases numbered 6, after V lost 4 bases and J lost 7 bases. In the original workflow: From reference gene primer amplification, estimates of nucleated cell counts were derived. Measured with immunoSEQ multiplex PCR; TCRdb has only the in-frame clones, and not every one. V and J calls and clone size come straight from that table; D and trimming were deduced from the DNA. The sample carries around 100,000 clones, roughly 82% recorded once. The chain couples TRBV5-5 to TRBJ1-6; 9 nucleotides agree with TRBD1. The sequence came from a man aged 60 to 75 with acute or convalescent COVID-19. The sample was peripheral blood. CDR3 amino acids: CASSPSGQGNSPLHF. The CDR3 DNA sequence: TGTGCCAGCAGCCCCTCGGGACAGGGAAATTCACCCCTCCACTTT.